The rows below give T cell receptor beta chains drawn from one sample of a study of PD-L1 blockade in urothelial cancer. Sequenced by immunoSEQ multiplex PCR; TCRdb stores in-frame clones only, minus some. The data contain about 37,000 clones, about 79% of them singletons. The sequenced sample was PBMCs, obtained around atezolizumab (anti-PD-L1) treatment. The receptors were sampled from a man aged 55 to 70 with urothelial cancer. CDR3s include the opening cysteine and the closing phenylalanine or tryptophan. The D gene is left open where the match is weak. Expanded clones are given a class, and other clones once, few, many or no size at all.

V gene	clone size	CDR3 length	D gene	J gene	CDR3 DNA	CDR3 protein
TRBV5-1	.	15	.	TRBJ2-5	TGCGCCAGCAGCTCGGCCCCGGGGGTCGCAGAGACCCAGTACTTC	CASSSAPGVAETQYF
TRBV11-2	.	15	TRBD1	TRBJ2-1	TGTGCCAGCAGGGGGCGAGACAGGGGCGCCTATGAGCAGTTCTTC	CASRGRDRGAYEQFF
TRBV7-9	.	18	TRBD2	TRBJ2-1	TGTGCCAGCAGCTTACCACCACGTATAGCGGGGGGGAGGAGTGAGCAGTTCTTC	CASSLPPRIAGGRSEQFF
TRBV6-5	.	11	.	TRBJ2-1	TGTGCCAGCAGGGCGGGGAATGAGCAGTTCTTC	CASRAGNEQFF
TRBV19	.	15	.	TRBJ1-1	TGTGCCAGTGGGGGGGCTCCCGAGAAGAACACTGAAGCTTTCTTT	CASGGAPEKNTEAFF
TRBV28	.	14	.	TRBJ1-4	TGTGCCAGCAGACTAGGGGGGGCTAATGAAAAACTGTTTTTT	CASRLGGANEKLFF
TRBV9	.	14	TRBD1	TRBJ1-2	TGTGCCAGCAGCTCAAGGGACAGGGAAGGAGCCTACACCTTC	CASSSRDREGAYTF
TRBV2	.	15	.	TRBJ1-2	TGTGCCAGCAGTAACGAGGGGGAAGCTAACTATGGCTACACCTTC	CASSNEGEANYGYTF
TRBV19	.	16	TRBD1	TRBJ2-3	TGTGCCAGTAGTAGCGGACAGGGTTGGGGCACAGATACGCAGTATTTT	CASSSGQGWGTDTQYF
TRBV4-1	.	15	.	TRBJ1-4	TGCGCCAGCAGCCAAGAGGACACAACTAATGAAAAACTGTTTTTT	CASSQEDTTNEKLFF
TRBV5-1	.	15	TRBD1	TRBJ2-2	TGCGCCAGCAGCTTGGGGACAGGCGACACCGGGGAGCTGTTTTTT	CASSLGTGDTGELFF
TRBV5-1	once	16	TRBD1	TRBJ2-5	TGCGCCAGCAGCTGGGACAGGGCCGGACTGTCGGAGACCCAGTACTTC	CASSWDRAGLSETQYF
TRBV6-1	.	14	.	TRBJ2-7	TGTGCCAGCAGTGTCCAGGGTACATCCTACGAGCAGTACTTC	CASSVQGTSYEQYF
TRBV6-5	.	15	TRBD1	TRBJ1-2	TGTGCCAGCAGTTACTTCAGGGGGAACTCTGGTGGCTACACCTTC	CASSYFRGNSGGYTF
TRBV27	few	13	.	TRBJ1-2	TGTGCCAGCAGGCTTCGGGGGGCATGGGGCTACACCTTC	CASRLRGAWGYTF
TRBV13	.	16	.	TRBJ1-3	TGTGCCAGCAGCCGTGGGGGCCGAAGCTCTGGAAACACCATATATTTT	CASSRGGRSSGNTIYF
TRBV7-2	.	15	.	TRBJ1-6	TGTGCCAGCAGCTTACGCGGCCGGGACAACTCACCCCTCCACTTT	CASSLRGRDNSPLHF
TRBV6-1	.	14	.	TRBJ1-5	TGTGCCACCGGGGAGACCCATAGCAATCAGCCCCAGCATTTT	CATGETHSNQPQHF
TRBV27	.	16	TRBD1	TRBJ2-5	TGTGCCAGCAGTTTATATTCGGGACAGGGCACCGAGACCCAGTACTTC	CASSLYSGQGTETQYF
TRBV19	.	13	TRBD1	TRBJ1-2	TGTGCCAGTGCGGTACAGGGGTTCTATGGCTACACCTTC	CASAVQGFYGYTF
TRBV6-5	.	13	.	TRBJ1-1	TGTGCCAGCAGTCGGGGGGGGGCGACTGAAGCTTTCTTT	CASSRGGATEAFF
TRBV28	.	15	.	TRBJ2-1	TGTGCCAGCAGTTCCCCCGTGACAGATTACAATGAGCAGTTCTTC	CASSSPVTDYNEQFF
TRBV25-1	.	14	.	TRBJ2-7	TGTGCCAGCAGTGAAGGCCCCGTCCCCTACGAGCAGTACTTC	CASSEGPVPYEQYF
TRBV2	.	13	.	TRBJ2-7	TGTGCCAGCAGTGAAAGCAGGACCTACGAGCAGTACTTC	CASSESRTYEQYF